This TCR beta chain emerged from a study of technical replicates of blood from a few donors. The CDR3 loop spans 16 amino acids. Germline lookup yields CDR1 SGHTA and CDR2 FQGNSA. With 5 bases clipped from V and 8 bases from J, the junction kept 11 bases outside the gene matches. Profiled with immunoSEQ multiplex PCR; TCRdb holds only in-frame clones, not every one. Found here are 75,000 to 90,000 clones, 85% to 95% of them singletons; the top ten hold more than 0.3%. The chain carries TRBV7-2 and TRBJ2-1, with 11 bases that match TRBD2. The sequencing input was T cells isolated from PBMCs. This TCR derives from a human donor in good health. CDR3 amino acids: CASSTYSGRARYEQFF. The CDR3 nucleotides are TGTGCCAGCAGCACGTATAGCGGGAGGGCCAGATATGAGCAGTTCTTC. The entire variable domain, with the rest obtained from reference TRBV7-2 and TRBJ2-1, is as follows: GAGVSQSPSNKVTEKGKDVELRCDPISGHTALYWYRQSLGQGLEFLIYFQGNSAPDKSGLPSDRFSAERTGGSVSTLTIQRTQQEDSAVYLCASSTYSGRARYEQFFGPGTRLTVL.